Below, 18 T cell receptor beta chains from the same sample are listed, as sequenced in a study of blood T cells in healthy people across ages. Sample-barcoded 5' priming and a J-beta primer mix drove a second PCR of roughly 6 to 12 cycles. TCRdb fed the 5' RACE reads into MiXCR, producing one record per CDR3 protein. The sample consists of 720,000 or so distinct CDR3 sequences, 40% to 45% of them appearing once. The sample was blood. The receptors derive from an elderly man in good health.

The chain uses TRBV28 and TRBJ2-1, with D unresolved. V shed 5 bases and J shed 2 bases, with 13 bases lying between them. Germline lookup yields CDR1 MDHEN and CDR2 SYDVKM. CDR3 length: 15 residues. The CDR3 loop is CASSGSTYTYNEQFF. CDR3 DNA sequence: TGTGCCAGCAGTGGATCGACTTATACCTACAATGAGCAGTTCTTC.

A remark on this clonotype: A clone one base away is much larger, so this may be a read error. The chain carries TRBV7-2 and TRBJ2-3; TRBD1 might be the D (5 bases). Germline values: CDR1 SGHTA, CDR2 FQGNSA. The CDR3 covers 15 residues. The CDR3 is CAGSLNPPGTDTQYF. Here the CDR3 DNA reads TGTGCCGGCAGCCTCAACCCCCCAGGGACAGATACGCAGTATTTT. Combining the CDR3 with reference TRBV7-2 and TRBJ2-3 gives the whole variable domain GAGVSQSPSNKVTEKGKDVELRCDPISGHTALYWYRQSLGQGLEFLIYFQGNSAPDKSGLPSDRFSAERTGGSVSTLTIQRTQQEDSAVYLCAGSLNPPGTDTQYFGPGTRLTVL.

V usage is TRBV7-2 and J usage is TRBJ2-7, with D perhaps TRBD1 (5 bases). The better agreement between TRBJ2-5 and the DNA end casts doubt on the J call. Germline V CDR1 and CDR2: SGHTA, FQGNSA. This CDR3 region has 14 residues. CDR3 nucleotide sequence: TGTGCCAGCAGCTTTCTGACAGCCCCAGAGACCCAGTACTTC. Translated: CASSFLTAPETQYF.

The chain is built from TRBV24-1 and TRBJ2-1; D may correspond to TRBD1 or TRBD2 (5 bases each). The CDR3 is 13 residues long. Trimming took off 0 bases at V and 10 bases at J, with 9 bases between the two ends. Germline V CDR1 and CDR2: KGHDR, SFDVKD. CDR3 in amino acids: CATSDLRGDEQFF. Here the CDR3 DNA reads TGTGCCACCAGTGATTTGCGAGGGGACGAGCAGTTCTTC.

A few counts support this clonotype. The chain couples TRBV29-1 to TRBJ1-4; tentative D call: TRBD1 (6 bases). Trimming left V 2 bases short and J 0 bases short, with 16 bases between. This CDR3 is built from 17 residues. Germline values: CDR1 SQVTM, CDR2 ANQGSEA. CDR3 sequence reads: CSVEIQGTFATNEKLFF. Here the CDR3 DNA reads TGCAGCGTTGAAATCCAGGGGACCTTCGCAACTAATGAAAAACTGTTTTTT.

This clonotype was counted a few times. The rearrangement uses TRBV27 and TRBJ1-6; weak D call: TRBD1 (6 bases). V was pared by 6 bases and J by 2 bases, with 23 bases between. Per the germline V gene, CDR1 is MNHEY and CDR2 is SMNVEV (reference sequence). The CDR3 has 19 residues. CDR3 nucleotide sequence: TGTGCCAGCAGCCGACGTCTACTACAGGGAATCCCCTATAATTCACCCCTCCACTTT. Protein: CASSRRLLQGIPYNSPLHF.

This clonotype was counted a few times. CDR3: CASIRGVSSYNEQFF. For the CDR3, the DNA is TGTGCCAGCATTCGCGGGGTTAGCTCCTACAATGAGCAGTTCTTC. V usage is TRBV7-2 and J usage is TRBJ2-1; TRBD2 might be the D (6 bases). Germline V gene sequence: CDR1 SGHTA, CDR2 FQGNSA. The CDR3 length is 15 residues. Trimming took off 7 bases at V and 0 bases at J, with 13 bases between the two ends.

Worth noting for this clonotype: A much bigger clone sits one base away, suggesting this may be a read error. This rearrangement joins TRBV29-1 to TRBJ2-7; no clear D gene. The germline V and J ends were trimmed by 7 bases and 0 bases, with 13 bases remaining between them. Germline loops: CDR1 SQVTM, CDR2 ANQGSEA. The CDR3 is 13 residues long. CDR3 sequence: CSAAIGSSYEQYF. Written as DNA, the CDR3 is TGCAGCGCTGCTATCGGCAGCTCCTACGAGCAGTACTTC.

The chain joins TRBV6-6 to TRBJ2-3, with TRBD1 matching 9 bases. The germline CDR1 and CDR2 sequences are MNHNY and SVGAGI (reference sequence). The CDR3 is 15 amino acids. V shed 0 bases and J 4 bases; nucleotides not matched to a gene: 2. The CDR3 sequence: CASSYSGTGSDTQYF. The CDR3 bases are TGTGCCAGCAGTTACTCCGGGACAGGGTCAGATACGCAGTATTTT.

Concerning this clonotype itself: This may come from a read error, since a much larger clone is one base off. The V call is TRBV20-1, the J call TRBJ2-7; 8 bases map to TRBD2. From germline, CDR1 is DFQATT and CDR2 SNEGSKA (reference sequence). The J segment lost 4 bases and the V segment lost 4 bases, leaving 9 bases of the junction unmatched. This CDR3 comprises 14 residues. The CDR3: CSAKGLVGRYEQYF. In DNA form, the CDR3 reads TGCAGTGCTAAGGGACTAGTGGGACGGTACGAGCAGTACTTC.

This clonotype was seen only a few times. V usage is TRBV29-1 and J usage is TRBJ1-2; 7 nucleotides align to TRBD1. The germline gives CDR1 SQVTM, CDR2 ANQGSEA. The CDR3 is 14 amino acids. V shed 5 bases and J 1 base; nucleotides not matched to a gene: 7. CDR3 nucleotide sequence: TGCAGCGTTTCGGAGGGGGCTTATAACTATGGCTACACCTTC. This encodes CSVSEGAYNYGYTF.

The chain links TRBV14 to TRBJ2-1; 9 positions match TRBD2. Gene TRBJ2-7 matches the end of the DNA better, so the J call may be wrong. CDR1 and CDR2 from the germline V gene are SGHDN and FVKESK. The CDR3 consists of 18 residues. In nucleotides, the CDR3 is TGTGCCAGCAGCCAAGATTTGAAACTAGCGGGCCCTACAAATGAGCAGTACTTC. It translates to CASSQDLKLAGPTNEQYF.

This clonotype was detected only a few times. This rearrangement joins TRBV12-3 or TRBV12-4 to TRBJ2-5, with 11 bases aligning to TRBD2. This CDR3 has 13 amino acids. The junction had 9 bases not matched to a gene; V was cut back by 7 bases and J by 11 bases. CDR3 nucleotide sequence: TGTGCCAGCACCGGGACTAGCGGATCTGAGCAGTACTTC. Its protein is CASTGTSGSEQYF.

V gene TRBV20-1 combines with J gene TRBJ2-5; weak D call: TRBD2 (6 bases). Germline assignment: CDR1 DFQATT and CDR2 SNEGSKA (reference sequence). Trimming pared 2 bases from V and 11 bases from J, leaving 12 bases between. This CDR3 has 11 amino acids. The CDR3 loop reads CSARKRDSQYF. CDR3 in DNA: TGCAGTGCTAGAAAGAGGGACTCGCAGTACTTC.

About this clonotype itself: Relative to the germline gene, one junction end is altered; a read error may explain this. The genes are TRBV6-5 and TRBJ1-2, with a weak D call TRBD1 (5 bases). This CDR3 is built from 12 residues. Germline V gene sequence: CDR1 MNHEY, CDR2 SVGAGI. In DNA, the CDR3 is TGTACCAGCAGTTACAAGGGGTATGGCTACACCTTC. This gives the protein CTSSYKGYGYTF.

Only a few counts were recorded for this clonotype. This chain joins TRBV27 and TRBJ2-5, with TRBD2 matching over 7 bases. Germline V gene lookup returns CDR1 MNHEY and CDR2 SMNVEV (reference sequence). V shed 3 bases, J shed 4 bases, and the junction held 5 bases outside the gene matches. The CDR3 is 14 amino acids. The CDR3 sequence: CASSFAGEGETQYF. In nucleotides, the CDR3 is TGTGCCAGCAGTTTTGCGGGGGAGGGAGAGACCCAGTACTTC.

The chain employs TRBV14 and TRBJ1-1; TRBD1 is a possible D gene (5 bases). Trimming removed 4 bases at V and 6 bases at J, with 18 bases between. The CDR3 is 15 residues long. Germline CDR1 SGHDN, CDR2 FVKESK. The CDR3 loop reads CASSLRGREYSEAFF. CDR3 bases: TGTGCCAGCAGCCTTCGCGGCAGGGAGTATTCTGAAGCTTTCTTT.

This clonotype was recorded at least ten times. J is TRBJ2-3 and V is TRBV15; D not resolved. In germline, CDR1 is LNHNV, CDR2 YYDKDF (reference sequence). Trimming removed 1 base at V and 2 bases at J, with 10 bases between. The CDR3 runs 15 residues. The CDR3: CATSRAVGNTDTQYF. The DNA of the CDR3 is TGTGCCACCAGCAGAGCTGTAGGGAACACAGATACGCAGTATTTT. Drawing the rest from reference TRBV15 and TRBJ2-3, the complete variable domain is DAMVIQNPRYQVTQFGKPVTLSCSQTLNHNVMYWYQQKSSQAPKLLFHYYDKDFNNEADTPDNFQSRRPNTSFCFLDIRSPGLGDTAMYLCATSRAVGNTDTQYFGPGTRLTVL.